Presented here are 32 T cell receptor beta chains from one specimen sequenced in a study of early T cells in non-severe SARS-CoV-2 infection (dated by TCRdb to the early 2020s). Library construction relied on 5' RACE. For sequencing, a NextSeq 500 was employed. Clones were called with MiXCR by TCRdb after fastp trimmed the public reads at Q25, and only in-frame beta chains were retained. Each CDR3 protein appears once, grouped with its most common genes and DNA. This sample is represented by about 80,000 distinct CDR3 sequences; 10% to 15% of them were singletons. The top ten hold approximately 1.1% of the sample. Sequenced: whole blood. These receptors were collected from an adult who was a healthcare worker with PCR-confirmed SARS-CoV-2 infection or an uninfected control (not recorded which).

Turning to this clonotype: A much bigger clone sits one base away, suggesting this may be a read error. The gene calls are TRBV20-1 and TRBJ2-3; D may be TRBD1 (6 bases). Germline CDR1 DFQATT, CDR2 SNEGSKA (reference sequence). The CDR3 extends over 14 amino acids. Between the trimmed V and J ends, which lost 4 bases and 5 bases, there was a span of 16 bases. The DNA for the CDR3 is TGCAGTGCTAATACAGGGCACGGCATAGATACGCAGTATTTT. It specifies CSANTGHGIDTQYF.

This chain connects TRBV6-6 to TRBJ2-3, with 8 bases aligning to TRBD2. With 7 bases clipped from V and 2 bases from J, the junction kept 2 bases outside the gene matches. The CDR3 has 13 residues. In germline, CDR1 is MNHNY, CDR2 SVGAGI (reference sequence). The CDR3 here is CASKRGITDTQYF. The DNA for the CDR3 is TGTGCCAGCAAGCGGGGGATCACAGATACGCAGTATTTT.

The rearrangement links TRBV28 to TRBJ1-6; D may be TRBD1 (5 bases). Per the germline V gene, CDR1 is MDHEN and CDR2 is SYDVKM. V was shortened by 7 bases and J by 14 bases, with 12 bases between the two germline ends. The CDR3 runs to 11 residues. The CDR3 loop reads CASIFRGTLHF. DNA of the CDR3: TGTGCCAGCATATTCCGGGGCACCCTCCACTTT.

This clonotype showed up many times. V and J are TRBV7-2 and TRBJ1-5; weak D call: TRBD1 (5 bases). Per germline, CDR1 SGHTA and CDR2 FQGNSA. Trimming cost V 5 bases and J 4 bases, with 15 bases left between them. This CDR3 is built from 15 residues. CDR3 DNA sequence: TGTGCCAGCAGCCTAACCGGGACGGGGAATCAGCCCCAGCATTTT. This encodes CASSLTGTGNQPQHF.

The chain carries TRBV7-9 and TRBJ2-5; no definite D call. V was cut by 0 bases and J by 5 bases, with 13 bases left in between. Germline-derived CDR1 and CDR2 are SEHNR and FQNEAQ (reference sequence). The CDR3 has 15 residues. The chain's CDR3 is CASSLALGHPETQYF. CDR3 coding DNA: TGTGCCAGCAGCTTAGCGCTTGGGCACCCCGAGACCCAGTACTTC.

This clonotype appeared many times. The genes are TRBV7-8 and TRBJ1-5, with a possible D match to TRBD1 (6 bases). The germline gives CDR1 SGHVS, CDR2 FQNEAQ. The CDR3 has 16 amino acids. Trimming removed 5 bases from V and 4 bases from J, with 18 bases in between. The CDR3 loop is CASSTDPYRENQPQHF. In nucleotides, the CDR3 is TGTGCCAGCAGCACCGACCCTTACAGGGAAAATCAGCCCCAGCATTTT.

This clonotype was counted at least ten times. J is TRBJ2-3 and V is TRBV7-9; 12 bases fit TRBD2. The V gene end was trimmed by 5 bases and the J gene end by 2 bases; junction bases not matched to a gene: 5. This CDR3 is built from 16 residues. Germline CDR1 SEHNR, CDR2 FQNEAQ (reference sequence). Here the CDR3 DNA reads TGTGCCAGCAGCCGAGGACTAGCGGGGATCACAGATACGCAGTATTTT. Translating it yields CASSRGLAGITDTQYF.

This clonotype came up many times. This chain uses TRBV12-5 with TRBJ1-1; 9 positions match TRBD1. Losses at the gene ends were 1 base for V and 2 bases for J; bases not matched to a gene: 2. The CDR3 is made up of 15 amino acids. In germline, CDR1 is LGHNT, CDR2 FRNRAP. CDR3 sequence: CASGLGTGVNTEAFF. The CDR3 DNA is TGTGCTAGTGGTTTGGGGACAGGGGTAAACACTGAAGCTTTCTTT.

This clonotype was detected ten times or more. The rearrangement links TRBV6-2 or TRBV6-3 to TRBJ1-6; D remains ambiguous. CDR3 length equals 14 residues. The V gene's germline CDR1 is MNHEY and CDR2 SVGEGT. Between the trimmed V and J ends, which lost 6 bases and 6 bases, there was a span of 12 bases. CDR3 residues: CASRPRATNSPLHF. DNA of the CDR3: TGTGCCAGCAGACCCCGGGCCACTAATTCACCCCTCCACTTT.

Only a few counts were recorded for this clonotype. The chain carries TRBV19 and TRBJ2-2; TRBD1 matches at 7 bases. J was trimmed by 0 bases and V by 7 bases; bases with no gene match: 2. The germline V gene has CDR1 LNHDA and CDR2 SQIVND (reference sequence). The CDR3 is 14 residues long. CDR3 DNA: TGTGCCAGTATTGGGACAGCGAACACCGGGGAGCTGTTTTTT. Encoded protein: CASIGTANTGELFF.

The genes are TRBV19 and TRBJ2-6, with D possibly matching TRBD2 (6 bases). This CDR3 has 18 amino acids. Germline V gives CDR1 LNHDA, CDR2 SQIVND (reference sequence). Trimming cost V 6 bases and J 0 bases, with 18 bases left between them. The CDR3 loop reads CASRRYRDSSSGANVLTF. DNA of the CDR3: TGTGCCAGTAGGCGCTACCGGGACTCAAGCTCTGGGGCCAACGTCCTGACTTTC. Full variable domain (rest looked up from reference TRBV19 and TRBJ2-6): DGGITQSPKYLFRKEGQNVTLSCEQNLNHDAMYWYRQDPGQGLRLIYYSQIVNDFQKGDIAEGYSVSREKKESFPLTVTSAQKNPTAFYLCASRRYRDSSSGANVLTFGAGSRLTVL.

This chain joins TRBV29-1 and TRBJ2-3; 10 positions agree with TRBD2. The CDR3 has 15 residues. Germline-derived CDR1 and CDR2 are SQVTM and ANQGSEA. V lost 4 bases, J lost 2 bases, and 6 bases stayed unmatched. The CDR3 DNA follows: TGCAGCGTTGCCCGGACTAGCGGACTCACAGATACGCAGTATTTT. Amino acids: CSVARTSGLTDTQYF.

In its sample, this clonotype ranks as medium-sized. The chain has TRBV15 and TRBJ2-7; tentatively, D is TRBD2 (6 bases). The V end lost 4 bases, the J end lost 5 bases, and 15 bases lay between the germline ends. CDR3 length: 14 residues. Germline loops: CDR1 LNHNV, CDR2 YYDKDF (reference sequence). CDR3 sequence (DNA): TGTGCCACCAGCAAAGAGCTGGGGGGACACGAGCAGTACTTC. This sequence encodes CATSKELGGHEQYF.

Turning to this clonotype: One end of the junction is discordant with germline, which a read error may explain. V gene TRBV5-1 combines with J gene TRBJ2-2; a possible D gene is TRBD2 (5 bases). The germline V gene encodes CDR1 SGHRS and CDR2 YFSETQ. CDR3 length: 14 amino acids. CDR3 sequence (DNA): TGCGCCAGCAGCCCTACACAAAACACCGGGGAGTTGTTTTTT. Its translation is CASSPTQNTGELFF.

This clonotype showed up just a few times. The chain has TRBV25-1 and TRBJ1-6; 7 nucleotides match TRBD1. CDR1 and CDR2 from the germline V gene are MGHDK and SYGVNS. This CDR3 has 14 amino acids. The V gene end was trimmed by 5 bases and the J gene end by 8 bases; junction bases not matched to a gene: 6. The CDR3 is CASSKTGKDSPLHF. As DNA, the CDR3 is TGTGCCAGCAGTAAGACAGGGAAGGATTCACCCCTCCACTTT.

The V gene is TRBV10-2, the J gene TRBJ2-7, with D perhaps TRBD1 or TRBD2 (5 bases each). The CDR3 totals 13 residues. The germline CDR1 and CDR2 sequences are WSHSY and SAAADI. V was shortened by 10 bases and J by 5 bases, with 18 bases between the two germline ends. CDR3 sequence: CATAPQGRHEQYF. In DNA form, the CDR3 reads TGCGCCACCGCCCCGCAGGGACGGCACGAGCAGTACTTC.

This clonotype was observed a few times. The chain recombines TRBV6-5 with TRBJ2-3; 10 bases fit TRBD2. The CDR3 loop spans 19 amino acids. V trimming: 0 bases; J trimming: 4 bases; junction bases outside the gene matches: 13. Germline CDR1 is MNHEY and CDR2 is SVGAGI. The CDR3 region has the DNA TGTGCCAGCAGTTACTCAGCTAGCGGGAGATTATTTGATCCAGATACGCAGTATTTT. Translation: CASSYSASGRLFDPDTQYF.

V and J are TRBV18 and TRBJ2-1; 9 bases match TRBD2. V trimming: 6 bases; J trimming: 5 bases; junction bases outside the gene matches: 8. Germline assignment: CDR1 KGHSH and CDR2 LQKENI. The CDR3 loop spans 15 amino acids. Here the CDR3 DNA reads TGTGCCAGCTCCTCCTTAGCGGGGGCTGACAATGAGCAGTTCTTC. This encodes CASSSLAGADNEQFF. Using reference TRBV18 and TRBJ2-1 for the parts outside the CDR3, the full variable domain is NAGVMQNPRHLVRRRGQEARLRCSPMKGHSHVYWYRQLPEEGLKFMVYLQKENIIDESGMPKERFSAEFPKEGPSILRIQQVVRGDSAAYFCASSSLAGADNEQFFGPGTRLTVL.

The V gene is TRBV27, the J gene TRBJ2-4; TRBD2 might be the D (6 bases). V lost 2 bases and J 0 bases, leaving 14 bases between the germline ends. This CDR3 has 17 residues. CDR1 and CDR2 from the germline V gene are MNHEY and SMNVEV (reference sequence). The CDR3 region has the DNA TGTGCCAGCAGTTTAGTCGGGACTGCCTTAGCCAAAAACATTCAGTACTTC. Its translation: CASSLVGTALAKNIQYF.

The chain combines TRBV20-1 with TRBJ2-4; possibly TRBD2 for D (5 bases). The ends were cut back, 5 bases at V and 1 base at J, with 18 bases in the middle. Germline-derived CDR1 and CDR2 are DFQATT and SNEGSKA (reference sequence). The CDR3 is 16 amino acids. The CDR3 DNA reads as TGCAGTGCTCGCCCGTTTGTGGCGGGCGCCAAAAACATTCAGTACTTC. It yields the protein CSARPFVAGAKNIQYF.

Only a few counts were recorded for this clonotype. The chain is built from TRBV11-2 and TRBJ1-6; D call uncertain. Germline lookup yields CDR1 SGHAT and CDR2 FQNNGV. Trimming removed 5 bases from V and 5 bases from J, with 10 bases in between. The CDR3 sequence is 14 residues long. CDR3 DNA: TGTGCCAGCAGCGAGGACGGTAATAATTCACCCCTCCACTTT. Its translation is CASSEDGNNSPLHF.

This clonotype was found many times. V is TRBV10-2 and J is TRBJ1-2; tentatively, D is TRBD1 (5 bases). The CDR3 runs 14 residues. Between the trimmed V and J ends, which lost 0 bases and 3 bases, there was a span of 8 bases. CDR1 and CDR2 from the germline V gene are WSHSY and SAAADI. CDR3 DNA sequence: TGCGCCAGCAGTGAGTCGTGGGGGGACTATGGCTACACCTTC. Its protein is CASSESWGDYGYTF.

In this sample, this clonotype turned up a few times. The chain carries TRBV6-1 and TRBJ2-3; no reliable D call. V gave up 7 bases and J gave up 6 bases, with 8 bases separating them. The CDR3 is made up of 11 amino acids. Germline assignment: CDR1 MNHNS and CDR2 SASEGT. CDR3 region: CASNRADTQYF. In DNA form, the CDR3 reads TGTGCCAGCAACCGGGCGGATACGCAGTATTTT.

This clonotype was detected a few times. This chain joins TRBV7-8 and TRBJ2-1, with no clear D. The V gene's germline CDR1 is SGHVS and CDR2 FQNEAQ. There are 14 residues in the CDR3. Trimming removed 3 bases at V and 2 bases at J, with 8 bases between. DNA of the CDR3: TGTGCCAGCAGCTTCTATCACACCTACAATGAGCAGTTCTTC. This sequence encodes CASSFYHTYNEQFF.

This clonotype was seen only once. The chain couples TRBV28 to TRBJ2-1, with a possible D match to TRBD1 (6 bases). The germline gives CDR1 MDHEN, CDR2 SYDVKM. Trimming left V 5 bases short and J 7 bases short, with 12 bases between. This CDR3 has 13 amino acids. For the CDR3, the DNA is TGTGCCAGCAGTCTGACTGGACAGAATGAGCAGTTCTTC. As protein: CASSLTGQNEQFF. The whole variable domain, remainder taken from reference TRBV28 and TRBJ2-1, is DVKVTQSSRYLVKRTGEKVFLECVQDMDHENMFWYRQDPGLGLRLIYFSYDVKMKEKGDIPEGYSVSREKKERFSLILESASTNQTSMYLCASSLTGQNEQFFGPGTRLTVL.

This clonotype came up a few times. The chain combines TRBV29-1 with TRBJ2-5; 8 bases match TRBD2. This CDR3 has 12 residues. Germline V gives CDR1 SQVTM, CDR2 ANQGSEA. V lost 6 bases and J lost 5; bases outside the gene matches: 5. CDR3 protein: CSVSGSLETQYF. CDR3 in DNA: TGCAGCGTCAGCGGGAGTCTGGAGACCCAGTACTTC.

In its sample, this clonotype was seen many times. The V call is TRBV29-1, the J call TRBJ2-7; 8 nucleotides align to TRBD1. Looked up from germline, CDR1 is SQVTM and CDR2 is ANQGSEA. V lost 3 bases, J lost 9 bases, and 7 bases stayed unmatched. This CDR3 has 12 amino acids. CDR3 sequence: CSVESGQDGQYF. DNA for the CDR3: TGCAGCGTTGAGTCGGGACAGGACGGGCAGTACTTC.

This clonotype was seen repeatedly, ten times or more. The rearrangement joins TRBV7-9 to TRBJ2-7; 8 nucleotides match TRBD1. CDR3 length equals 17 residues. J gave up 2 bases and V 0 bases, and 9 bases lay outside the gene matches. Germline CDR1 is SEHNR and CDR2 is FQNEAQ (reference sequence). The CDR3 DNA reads TGTGCCAGCAGCTTAGCGCGGCTGGACAGGGTCACCTACGAGCAGTACTTC. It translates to CASSLARLDRVTYEQYF.

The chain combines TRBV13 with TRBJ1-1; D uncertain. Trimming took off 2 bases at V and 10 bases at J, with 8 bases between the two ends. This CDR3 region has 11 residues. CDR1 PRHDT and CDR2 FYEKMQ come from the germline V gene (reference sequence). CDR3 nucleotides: TGTGCCAGCAGCTTAATCCCTTCAGCTTTCTTT. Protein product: CASSLIPSAFF.

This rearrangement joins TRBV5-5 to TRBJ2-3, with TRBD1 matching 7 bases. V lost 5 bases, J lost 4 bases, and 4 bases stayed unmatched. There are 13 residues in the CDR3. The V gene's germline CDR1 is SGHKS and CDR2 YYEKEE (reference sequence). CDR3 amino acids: CASRPTGADTQYF. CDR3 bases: TGTGCCAGCAGGCCTACAGGGGCAGATACGCAGTATTTT. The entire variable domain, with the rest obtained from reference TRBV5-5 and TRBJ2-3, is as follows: DAGVTQSPTHLIKTRGQQVTLRCSPISGHKSVSWYQQVLGQGPQFIFQYYEKEERGRGNFPDRFSARQFPNYSSELNVNALLLGDSALYLCASRPTGADTQYFGPGTRLTVL.

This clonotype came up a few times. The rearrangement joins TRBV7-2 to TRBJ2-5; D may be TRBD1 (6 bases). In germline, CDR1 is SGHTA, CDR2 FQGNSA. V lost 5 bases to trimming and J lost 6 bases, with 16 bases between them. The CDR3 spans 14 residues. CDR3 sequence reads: CASSLLRGAKTQYF. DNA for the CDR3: TGTGCCAGCAGCCTACTCAGGGGCGCAAAGACCCAGTACTTC. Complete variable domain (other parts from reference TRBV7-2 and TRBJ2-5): GAGVSQSPSNKVTEKGKDVELRCDPISGHTALYWYRQSLGQGLEFLIYFQGNSAPDKSGLPSDRFSAERTGGSVSTLTIQRTQQEDSAVYLCASSLLRGAKTQYFGPGTRLLVL.

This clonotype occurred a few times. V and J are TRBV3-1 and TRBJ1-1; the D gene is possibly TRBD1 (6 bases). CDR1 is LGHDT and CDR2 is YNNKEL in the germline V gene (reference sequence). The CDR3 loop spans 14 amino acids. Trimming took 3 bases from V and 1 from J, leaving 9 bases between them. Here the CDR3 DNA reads TGTGCCAGCAGCCATCCAGGGGAGAACACTGAAGCTTTCTTT. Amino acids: CASSHPGENTEAFF.